One and the same sample provided the 17 T cell receptor beta chains below, sequenced in a study of cytomegalovirus exposure and HLA in healthy donors. The PCR made use of 60 Vbeta and 13 Jbeta primers. The method was immunoSEQ multiplex PCR; TCRdb's version includes in-frame clones alone and lacks a portion of them. The data contain under 150,000 clones, about 83% of them seen just once; the ten biggest clones take up 1% to 1.5%. The sample was PBMCs. The source of these receptors is a girl aged 2 to 10 in good health and CMV-seronegative.

This clone was seen only a few times. The V gene is TRBV12-5, the J gene TRBJ2-1; possible D gene TRBD2, 5 bases. Trimming left V 2 bases short and J 7 bases short, with 9 bases between. The CDR3 runs to 13 residues. From germline, CDR1 is LGHNT and CDR2 FRNRAP. This chain's CDR3 is CASGLREGNEQFF. The CDR3 DNA sequence: TGTGCTAGTGGTTTGCGGGAAGGGAATGAGCAGTTCTTC.

This rearrangement joins TRBV5-8 to TRBJ2-7, with D unclear. There are 11 residues in the CDR3. Trimming removed 2 bases from V and 2 bases from J, with 2 bases in between. The germline CDR1 and CDR2 sequences are SGHTS and YDEGEE. As DNA, the CDR3 is TGTGCCAGCAGCTTCACCTACGAGCAGTACTTC. Amino acid sequence: CASSFTYEQYF.

The V and J genes are TRBV5-4 and TRBJ2-2; D gene uncertain. CDR1 is SGHNT, CDR2 YYREEE, per germline (reference sequence). V was pared by 3 bases and J by 5 bases, with 8 bases between. This CDR3 is built from 13 residues. As DNA, the CDR3 is TGTGCCAGCAGCTCCGTCGAGACCGGGGAGCTGTTTTTT. Amino acid sequence: CASSSVETGELFF. The complete variable domain, with remaining parts taken from reference TRBV5-4 and TRBJ2-2, reads ETGVTQSPTHLIKTRGQQVTLRCSSQSGHNTVSWYQQALGQGPQFIFQYYREEENGRGNFPPRFSGLQFPNYSSELNVNALELDDSALYLCASSSVETGELFFGEGSRLTVL.

The chain couples TRBV29-1 to TRBJ2-3; a weak D match, TRBD1 (5 bases). CDR1 is SQVTM and CDR2 is ANQGSEA in the germline V gene. V lost 8 bases and J 2 bases, leaving 17 bases between the germline ends. This CDR3 has 14 amino acids. Here the CDR3 DNA reads TGCAGCTCTGGGGCCGCTGGTCTCACAGATACGCAGTATTTT. This gives the protein CSSGAAGLTDTQYF.

DNA of the CDR3: TGTGCCAGCAGCTTAGTTAGCCGATCTAAGCGGATGACCACCGGGGAGCTGTTTTTT. Amino acids: CASSLVSRSKRMTTGELFF. J is TRBJ2-2 and V is TRBV7-2, with TRBD2 as a possible D gene (5 bases). From germline, CDR1 is SGHTA and CDR2 FQGNSA. V was pared by 1 base and J by 4 bases, with 22 bases between. The CDR3 runs 19 residues.

This sequence joins TRBV7-8 and TRBJ2-4, with a tentative D call TRBD2 (6 bases). The CDR3 consists of 14 residues. V lost 4 bases, J lost 2 bases, and 9 bases lay in between. Germline CDR1 reads SGHVS; CDR2 reads FQNEAQ. The CDR3 sequence: CASSSRDSKNIQYF. For the CDR3, the DNA is TGTGCCAGCAGCTCCAGGGACTCCAAAAACATTCAGTACTTC.

This chain links TRBV13 with TRBJ2-5, with 15 bases lining up with TRBD2. The germline gives CDR1 PRHDT, CDR2 FYEKMQ (reference sequence). With 6 bases clipped from V and 4 bases from J, the junction kept 9 bases outside the gene matches. This CDR3 spans 17 amino acids. The CDR3 sequence is CASSPGLAGGPRETQYF. The CDR3, as DNA: TGTGCCAGCAGTCCCGGACTAGCGGGAGGGCCTCGAGAGACCCAGTACTTC.

This chain uses TRBV7-8 with TRBJ2-7; 7 bases agree with TRBD1. Trimming removed 5 bases from V and 3 bases from J; junction bases left unmatched: 13. This CDR3 is 16 amino acids long. Germline V CDR1 and CDR2: SGHVS, FQNEAQ. This CDR3 reads CASSQGGEGRIYEQYF. The CDR3 DNA sequence: TGTGCCAGCAGCCAAGGGGGCGAAGGGAGAATCTACGAGCAGTACTTC.

The chain combines TRBV5-4 with TRBJ1-1, with D uncertain. The CDR3 sequence is 13 residues long. The V end was cut by 4 bases, the J end by 7 bases, with 14 bases between. The V gene's germline CDR1 is SGHNT and CDR2 YYREEE (reference sequence). Here the CDR3 reads CASSTRTGIEAFF. The DNA for the CDR3 is TGTGCCAGCAGCACCCGGACTGGAATTGAAGCTTTCTTT.

The rearrangement joins TRBV9 to TRBJ1-3, with 10 bases fitting TRBD1. The CDR3 length is 17 residues. Trimming took 1 base from V and 4 from J; bases not matched to a gene: 8. Germline V gene sequence: CDR1 SGDLS, CDR2 YYNGEE. CDR3 residues: CASSVIGGTGDGNTIYF. The CDR3 coding sequence is TGTGCCAGCAGCGTAATCGGAGGGACAGGGGACGGAAACACCATATATTTT.

Notes on this clone: Additional DNA sequences in this sample encode the identical CDR3. The chain recombines TRBV7-2 with TRBJ1-1; D not resolved. The V gene's germline CDR1 is SGHTA and CDR2 FQGNSA. V was shortened by 1 base and J by 4 bases, with 10 bases between the two germline ends. The CDR3 loop spans 14 amino acids. The CDR3 nucleotides are TGTGCCAGCAGCTTAGAACGAGGGAGCACTGAAGCTTTCTTT. It yields the protein CASSLERGSTEAFF.

The table lists this clone with a count of one. The V call is TRBV30, the J call TRBJ1-2; D gene unclear. The V end was cut by 0 bases, the J end by 6 bases, with 14 bases between. The CDR3 spans 14 residues. The V gene's germline CDR1 is GTSNPN and CDR2 SVGIG (reference sequence). CDR3 nucleotide sequence: TGTGCCTGGAGTGTTCGGGTCACGGCACATGGCTACACCTTC. Encoded protein: CAWSVRVTAHGYTF.

This clone was seen just once. CDR3 DNA sequence: TGTGCCAGTAACAGGGGGCAAGAGAACACTGAAGCTTTCTTT. This codes for CASNRGQENTEAFF. This rearrangement joins TRBV19 to TRBJ1-1, with 9 bases matching TRBD1. Germline V gene lookup returns CDR1 LNHDA and CDR2 SQIVND (reference sequence). This CDR3 spans 14 amino acids. V was pared by 7 bases and J by 1 base, with 4 bases of the junction left unmatched.

The rearrangement joins TRBV5-4 to TRBJ2-7; no definite D call. The CDR3 spans 13 residues. Per germline, CDR1 SGHNT and CDR2 YYREEE (reference sequence). The germline V and J ends were trimmed by 0 bases and 5 bases, with 9 bases remaining between them. The CDR3, as DNA: TGTGCCAGCAGCTTGGCGGCAGGTCACGAGCAGTACTTC. This gives the protein CASSLAAGHEQYF.

The chain has TRBV10-1 and TRBJ2-2; TRBD1 matches at 7 bases. The germline V gene has CDR1 WNHNN and CDR2 SYGVQD (reference sequence). The ends lost 2 bases at V and 9 bases at J; junction bases unmatched: 9. This CDR3 comprises 15 residues. CDR3 sequence (DNA): TGCGCCAGCAGTGAGCCTAAGACAGGGCACCGGGAGCTGTTTTTT. As protein: CASSEPKTGHRELFF.

A remark on this clone: The junction departs from the called germline gene at one end, perhaps through a read error. The V call is TRBV7-2, the J call TRBJ1-1; possible D gene TRBD1, 5 bases. Per germline, CDR1 SGHTA and CDR2 FQGNSA. The CDR3 consists of 15 residues. CDR3 sequence: CASSLDPGWNIEAFF. The CDR3 DNA sequence: TGTGCCAGCAGCTTAGACCCAGGGTGGAACATTGAAGCTTTCTTT.

This clone came up once. This rearrangement joins TRBV21-1 to TRBJ2-1; whether TRBD2, the table's D call, matches the DNA was not checked. TRBV21-1 is classified as a pseudogene. The CDR3 has 15 amino acids. The CDR3 here is CASRGLAGVYNEQFF. CDR3 nucleotide sequence: TGTGCCAGCAGGGGACTAGCGGGAGTCTACAATGAGCAGTTCTTC.